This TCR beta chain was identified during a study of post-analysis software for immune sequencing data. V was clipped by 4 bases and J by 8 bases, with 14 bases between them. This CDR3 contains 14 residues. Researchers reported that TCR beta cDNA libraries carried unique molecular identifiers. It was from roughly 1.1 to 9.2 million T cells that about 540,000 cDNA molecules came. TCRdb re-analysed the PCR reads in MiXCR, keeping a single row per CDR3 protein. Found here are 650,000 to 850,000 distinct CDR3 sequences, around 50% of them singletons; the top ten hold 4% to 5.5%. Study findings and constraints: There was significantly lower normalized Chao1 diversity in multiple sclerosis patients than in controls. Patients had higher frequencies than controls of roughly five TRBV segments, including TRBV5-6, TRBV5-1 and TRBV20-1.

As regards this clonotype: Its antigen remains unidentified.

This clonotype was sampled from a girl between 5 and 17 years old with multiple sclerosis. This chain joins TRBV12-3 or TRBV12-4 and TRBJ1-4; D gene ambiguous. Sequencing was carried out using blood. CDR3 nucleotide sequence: TGTGCCAGCAGTTCCAATTGGGCGGGCGAAAAACTGTTTTTT. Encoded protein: CASSSNWAGEKLFF.